The text below deals with one TCR beta chain. Produced via immunoSEQ multiplex PCR; TCRdb's table is partial and in-frame only. This sample has 120,000 or so clones, with over 75% found just once. Trimming stripped 0 bases from V and 0 bases from J, with 7 bases between. CDR1 is SGHRS, CDR2 YFSETQ, per germline. The CDR3 length is 15 residues. These data come from a study of blood T cell repertoires in COVID-19. This chain links TRBV5-1 with TRBJ1-5; perhaps TRBD1 as D (5 bases). This TCR was sampled from an elderly man with active or convalescent COVID-19. The sequenced sample was peripheral blood. The CDR3 reads CASSLGQYSNQPQHF. CDR3 DNA: TGCGCCAGCAGCTTGGGACAGTATAGCAATCAGCCCCAGCATTTT.